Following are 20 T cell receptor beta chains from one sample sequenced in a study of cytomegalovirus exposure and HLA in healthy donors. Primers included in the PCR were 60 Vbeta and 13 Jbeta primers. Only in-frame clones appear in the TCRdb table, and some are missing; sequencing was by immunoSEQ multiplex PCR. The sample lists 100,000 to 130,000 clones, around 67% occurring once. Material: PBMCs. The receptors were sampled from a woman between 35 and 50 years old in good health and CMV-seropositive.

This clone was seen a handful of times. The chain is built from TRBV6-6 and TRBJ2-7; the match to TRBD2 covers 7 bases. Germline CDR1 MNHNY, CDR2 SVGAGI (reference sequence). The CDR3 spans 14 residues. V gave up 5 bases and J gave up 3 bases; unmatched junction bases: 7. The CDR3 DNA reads TGTGCCAGCAGTGGATCGGGGGGAGACTACGAGCAGTACTTC. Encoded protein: CASSGSGGDYEQYF.

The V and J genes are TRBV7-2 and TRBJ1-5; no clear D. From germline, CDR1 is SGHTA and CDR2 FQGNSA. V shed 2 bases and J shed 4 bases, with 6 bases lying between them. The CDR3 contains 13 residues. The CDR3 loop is CASSLQENQPQHF. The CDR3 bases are TGTGCCAGCAGCTTACAGGAAAATCAGCCCCAGCATTTT.

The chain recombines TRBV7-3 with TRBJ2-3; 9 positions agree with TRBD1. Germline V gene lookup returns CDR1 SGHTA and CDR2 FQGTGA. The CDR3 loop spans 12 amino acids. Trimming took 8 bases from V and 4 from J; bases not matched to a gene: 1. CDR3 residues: CASGQGSDTQYF. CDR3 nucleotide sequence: TGTGCCAGCGGACAGGGGTCAGATACGCAGTATTTT.

CDR3 nucleotide sequence: TGTGCTAGTGGTTTGCCTCGACAGGGGGCGGATGGCTACACCTTC. Amino acid sequence: CASGLPRQGADGYTF. The chain recombines TRBV12-5 with TRBJ1-2; 10 nucleotides line up with TRBD1. In germline, CDR1 is LGHNT, CDR2 FRNRAP. V shed 2 bases, J shed 6 bases, and the junction held 6 bases outside the gene matches. The CDR3 contains 15 residues. The full variable domain, in which reference TRBV12-5 and TRBJ1-2 provide the parts outside the CDR3, is DARVTQTPRHKVTEMGQEVTMRCQPILGHNTVFWYRQTMMQGLELLAYFRNRAPLDDSGMPKDRFSAEMPDATLATLKIQPSEPRDSAVYFCASGLPRQGADGYTFGSGTRLTVV.

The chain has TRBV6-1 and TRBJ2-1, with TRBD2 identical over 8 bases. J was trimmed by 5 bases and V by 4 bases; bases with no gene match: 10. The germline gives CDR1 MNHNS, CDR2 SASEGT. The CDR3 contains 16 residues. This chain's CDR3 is CASSAVGLGGNNEQFF. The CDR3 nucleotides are TGTGCCAGCAGTGCTGTGGGACTAGGAGGGAACAATGAGCAGTTCTTC.

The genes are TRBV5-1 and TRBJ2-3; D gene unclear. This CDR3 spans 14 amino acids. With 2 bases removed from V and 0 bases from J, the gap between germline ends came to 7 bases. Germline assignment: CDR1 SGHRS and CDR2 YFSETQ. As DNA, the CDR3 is TGCGCCAGCAGCTTTAAAACTAGCACAGATACGCAGTATTTT. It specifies CASSFKTSTDTQYF.

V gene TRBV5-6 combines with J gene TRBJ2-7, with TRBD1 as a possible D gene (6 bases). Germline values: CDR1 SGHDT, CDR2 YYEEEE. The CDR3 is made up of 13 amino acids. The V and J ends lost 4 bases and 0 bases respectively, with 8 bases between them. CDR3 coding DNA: TGTGCCAGCAGCCCAGGGGACTCCTACGAGCAGTACTTC. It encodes CASSPGDSYEQYF.

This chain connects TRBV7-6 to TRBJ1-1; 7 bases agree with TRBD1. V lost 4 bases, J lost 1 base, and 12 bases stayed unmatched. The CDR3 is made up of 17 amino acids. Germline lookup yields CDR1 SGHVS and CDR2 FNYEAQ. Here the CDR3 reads CASSSRPTGVENTEAFF. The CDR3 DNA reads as TGTGCCAGCAGCTCAAGGCCTACAGGGGTGGAGAACACTGAAGCTTTCTTT.

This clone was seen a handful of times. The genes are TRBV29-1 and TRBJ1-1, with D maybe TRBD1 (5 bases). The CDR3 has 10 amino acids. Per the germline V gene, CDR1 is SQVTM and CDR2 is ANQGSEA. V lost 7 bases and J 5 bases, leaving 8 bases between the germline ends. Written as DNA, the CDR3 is TGCAGCGCCGGGACTACTGAAGCTTTCTTT. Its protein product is CSAGTTEAFF.

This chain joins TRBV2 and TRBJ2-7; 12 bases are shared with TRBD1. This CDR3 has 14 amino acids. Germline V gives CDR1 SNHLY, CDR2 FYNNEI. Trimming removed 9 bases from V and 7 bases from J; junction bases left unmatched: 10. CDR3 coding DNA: TGTGCCAGTTTACCGGGACAGGGGGCTCGGGAGCAGTACTTC. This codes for CASLPGQGAREQYF.

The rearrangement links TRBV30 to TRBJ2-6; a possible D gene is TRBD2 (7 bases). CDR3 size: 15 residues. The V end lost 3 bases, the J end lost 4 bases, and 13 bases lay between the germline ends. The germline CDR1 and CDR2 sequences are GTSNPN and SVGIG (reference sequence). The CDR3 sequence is CAWSSRGGGANVLTF. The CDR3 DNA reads TGTGCCTGGAGCTCAAGGGGGGGAGGGGCCAACGTCCTGACTTTC.

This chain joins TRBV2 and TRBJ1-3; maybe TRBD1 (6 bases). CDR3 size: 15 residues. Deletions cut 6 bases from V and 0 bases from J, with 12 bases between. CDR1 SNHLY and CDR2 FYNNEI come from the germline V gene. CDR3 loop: CASRAGALSGNTIYF. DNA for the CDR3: TGTGCCAGCAGAGCAGGGGCTCTCTCTGGAAACACCATATATTTT.

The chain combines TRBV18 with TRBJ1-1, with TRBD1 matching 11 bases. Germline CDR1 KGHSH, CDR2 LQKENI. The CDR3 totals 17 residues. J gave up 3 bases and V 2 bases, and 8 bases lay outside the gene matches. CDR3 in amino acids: CASSPSDRGLWDTEAFF. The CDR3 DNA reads TGTGCCAGCTCACCATCGGACAGGGGGCTCTGGGACACTGAAGCTTTCTTT. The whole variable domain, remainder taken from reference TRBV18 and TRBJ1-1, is NAGVMQNPRHLVRRRGQEARLRCSPMKGHSHVYWYRQLPEEGLKFMVYLQKENIIDESGMPKERFSAEFPKEGPSILRIQQVVRGDSAAYFCASSPSDRGLWDTEAFFGQGTRLTVV.

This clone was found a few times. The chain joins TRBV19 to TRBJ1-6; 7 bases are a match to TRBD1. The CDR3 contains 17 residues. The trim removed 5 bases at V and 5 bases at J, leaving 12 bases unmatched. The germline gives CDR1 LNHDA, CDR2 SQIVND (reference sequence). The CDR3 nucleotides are TGTGCCAGTAGTCCGGACAGGCCCATCACCAATAATTCACCCCTCCACTTT. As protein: CASSPDRPITNNSPLHF.

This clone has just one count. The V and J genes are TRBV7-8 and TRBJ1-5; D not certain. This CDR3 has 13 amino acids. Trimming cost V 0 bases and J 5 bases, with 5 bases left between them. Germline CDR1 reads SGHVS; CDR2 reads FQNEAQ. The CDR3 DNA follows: TGTGCCAGCAGCTTAGCAGAGGATCAGCCCCAGCATTTT. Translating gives CASSLAEDQPQHF.

In DNA, the CDR3 is TGTGCCAGCAGCATAGGACAGGGAACACCCCTCCACTTT. Its protein is CASSIGQGTPLHF. The rearrangement joins TRBV9 to TRBJ1-6; 8 bases are a match to TRBD1. CDR1 is SGDLS and CDR2 is YYNGEE in the germline V gene. The CDR3 covers 13 residues. J lost 11 bases, V lost 4 bases, and 5 bases had no gene match.

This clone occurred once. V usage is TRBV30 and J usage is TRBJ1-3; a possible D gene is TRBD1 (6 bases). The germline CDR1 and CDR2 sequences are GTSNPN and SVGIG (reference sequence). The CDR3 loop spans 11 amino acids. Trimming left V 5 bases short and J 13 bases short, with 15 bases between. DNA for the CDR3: TGTGCCTGGGGTACAGGGAGTCGGATATATTTT. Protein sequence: CAWGTGSRIYF.

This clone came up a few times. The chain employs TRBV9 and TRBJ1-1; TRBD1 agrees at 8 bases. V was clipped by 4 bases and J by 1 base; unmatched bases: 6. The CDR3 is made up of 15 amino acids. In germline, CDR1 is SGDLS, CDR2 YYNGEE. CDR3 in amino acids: CASSPSDRGNTEAFF. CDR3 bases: TGTGCCAGCAGCCCATCCGACAGGGGGAACACTGAAGCTTTCTTT.

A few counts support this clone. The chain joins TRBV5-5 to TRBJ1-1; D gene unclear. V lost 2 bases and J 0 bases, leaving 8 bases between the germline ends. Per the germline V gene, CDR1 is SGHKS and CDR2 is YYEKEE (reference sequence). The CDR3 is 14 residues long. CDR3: CASSFNRMNTEAFF. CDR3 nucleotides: TGTGCCAGCAGCTTTAACAGAATGAACACTGAAGCTTTCTTT.

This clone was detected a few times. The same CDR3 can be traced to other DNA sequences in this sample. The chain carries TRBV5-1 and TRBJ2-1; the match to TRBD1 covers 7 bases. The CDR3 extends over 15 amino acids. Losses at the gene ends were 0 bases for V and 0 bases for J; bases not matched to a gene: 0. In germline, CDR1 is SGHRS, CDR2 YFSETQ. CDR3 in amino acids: CASSLGQGSYNEQFF. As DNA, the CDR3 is TGCGCCAGCAGCTTGGGACAGGGCTCCTACAATGAGCAGTTCTTC.